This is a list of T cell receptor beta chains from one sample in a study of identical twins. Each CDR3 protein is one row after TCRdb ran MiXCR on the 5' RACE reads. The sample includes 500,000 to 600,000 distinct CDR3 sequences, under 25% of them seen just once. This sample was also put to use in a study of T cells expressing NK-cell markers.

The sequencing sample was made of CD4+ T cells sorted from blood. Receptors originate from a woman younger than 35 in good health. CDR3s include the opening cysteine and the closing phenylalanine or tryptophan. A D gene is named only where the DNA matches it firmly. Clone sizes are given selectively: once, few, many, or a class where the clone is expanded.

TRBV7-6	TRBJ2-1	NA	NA	TGTGCCAGCAGCTTAGTTGGGGCCAGTCTTCGAGGCCATTACAATGAGCAGTTCTTC	CASSLVGASLRGHYNEQFF
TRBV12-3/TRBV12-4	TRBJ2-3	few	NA	TGTGCCAGCAGTTCCACCCCCCACGTTGGGCTGCCCACAGATACGCAGTATTTT	CASSSTPHVGLPTDTQYF
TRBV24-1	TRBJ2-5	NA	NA	TGTGCCACCAGTGATTCGTCATGGGGGGAGACCCAGTACTTC	CATSDSSWGETQYF
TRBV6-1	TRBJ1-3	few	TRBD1	TGTGCCAGCAGCGATGGACCGACAGGGGGGACTGGAAACACCATATATTTT	CASSDGPTGGTGNTIYF
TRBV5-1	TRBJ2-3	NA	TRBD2	TGCGCCAGCAGCGCCGGGGGGGCCAGAGGAGATACGCAGTATTTT	CASSAGGARGDTQYF
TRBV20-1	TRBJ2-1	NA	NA	TGCAGTGCCTTACCCGGGACTTTCAATGAGCAGTTCTTC	CSALPGTFNEQFF
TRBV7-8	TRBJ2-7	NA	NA	TGTGCCAGCAGCACCGACACACGGAAAGACTACGAGCAGTACTTC	CASSTDTRKDYEQYF
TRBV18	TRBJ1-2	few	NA	TGTGCCAGCTCACCACCGACGGGGATCGTTTATGGCTACACCTTC	CASSPPTGIVYGYTF
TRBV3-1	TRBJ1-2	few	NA	TGTGCCAGCAGCCAATTGACAGTTGGTGGCTACACCTTC	CASSQLTVGGYTF
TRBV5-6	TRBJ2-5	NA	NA	TGTGCCAGCAGCTTGGGCCCGTGGCAGTCCGGCAAGGCCCAGTACTTC	CASSLGPWQSGKAQYF
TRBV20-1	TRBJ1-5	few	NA	TGCAGTGCTATTAACGGGAATCAGCCCCAGCATTTT	CSAINGNQPQHF
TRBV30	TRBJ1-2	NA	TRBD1	TGTGCCTGGAGCGGGGACAGGGGCTACACCTTC	CAWSGDRGYTF
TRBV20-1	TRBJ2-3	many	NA	TGCAGTGCTTCCTCGAGAGATACGCAGTATTTT	CSASSRDTQYF
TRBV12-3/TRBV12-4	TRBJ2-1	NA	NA	TGTGCCAGCAGTTTATTTAGGGGACTCGTCTACAATGAGCAGTTCTTC	CASSLFRGLVYNEQFF
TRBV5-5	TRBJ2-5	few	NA	TGTGCCAGCAGCTTGTGGGGGAAAGAGACCCAGTACTTC	CASSLWGKETQYF
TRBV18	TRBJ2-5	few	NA	TGTGCCAGCTCACCACTACAGCAAGAGACCCAGTACTTC	CASSPLQQETQYF
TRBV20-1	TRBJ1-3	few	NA	TGCAGTGGGAGAGGCGGAAACACCATATATTTT	CSGRGGNTIYF
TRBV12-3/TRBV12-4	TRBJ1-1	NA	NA	TGTGCCAGCAGTTTAGGTATTCGCCCCACTGAAGCTTTCTTT	CASSLGIRPTEAFF
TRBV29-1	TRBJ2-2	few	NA	TGCAGCGTTGTATCTAGGGAGAACACCGGGGAGCTGTTTTTT	CSVVSRENTGELFF
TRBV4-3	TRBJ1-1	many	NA	TGCGCCAGCAGCTCCCGAGCGGACCGTAACACTGAAGCTTTCTTT	CASSSRADRNTEAFF
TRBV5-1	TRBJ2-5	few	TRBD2	TGCGCCAGCAGCTTGTTAGGTGGCGGGGGGAAGACCCAGTACTTC	CASSLLGGGGKTQYF
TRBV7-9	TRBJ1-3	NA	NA	TGTGCCAGCAGCTCGACTTTCTCTGGAAACACCATATATTTT	CASSSTFSGNTIYF
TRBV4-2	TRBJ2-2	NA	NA	TGTGCCAGCAGCCTTTCTAGGGGGGGGGCGAACACCGGGGAGCTGTTTTTT	CASSLSRGGANTGELFF
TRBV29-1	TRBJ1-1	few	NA	TGCAGCGTTTTTATCAATCGGAGGACTGAAGCTTTCTTT	CSVFINRRTEAFF
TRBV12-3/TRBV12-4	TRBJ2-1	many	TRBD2	TGTGCCAGCAGTTTTGGGGGGGGTACCTACAATGAGCAGTTCTTC	CASSFGGGTYNEQFF
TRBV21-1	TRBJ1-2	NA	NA	TGTGCCAGCAGCAATTATGAGGCAGCCCTCTATGGCTACACCTTC	CASSNYEAALYGYTF
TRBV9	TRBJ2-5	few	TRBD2	TGTGCCAGCAGCGTAGATAGCGGGGGGGCCGGAGAGACCCAGTACTTC	CASSVDSGGAGETQYF
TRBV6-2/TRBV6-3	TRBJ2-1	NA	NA	TGTGCCAGCACCCGCGGACGAGCGGATAGTTACAATGAGCAGTTCTTC	CASTRGRADSYNEQFF
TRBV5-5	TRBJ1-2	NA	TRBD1	TGTGCCACGGGACAGGAATGGACTGGCTACACCTTC	CATGQEWTGYTF
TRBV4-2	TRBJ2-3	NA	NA	TGTGCCAGCAGCCAAGATAAGCGAATACCCACAGATACGCAGTATTTT	CASSQDKRIPTDTQYF
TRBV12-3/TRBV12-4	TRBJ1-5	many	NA	TGTGCCAGCAGTTTACCGGGGACACCTTGGCCCCAGCATTTT	CASSLPGTPWPQHF
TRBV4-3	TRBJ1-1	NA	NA	TGCGCCAGCAGCCAAGGCGAAGAGAACACTGAAGCTTTCTTT	CASSQGEENTEAFF
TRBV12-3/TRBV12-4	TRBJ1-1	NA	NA	TGTGCCAGCAGTTTTCAGTGGAGCACTGAAGCTTTCTTT	CASSFQWSTEAFF
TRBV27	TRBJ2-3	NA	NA	TGTGCCAGCCGATCAGTCCCTGCGAGCACAGATACGCAGTATTTT	CASRSVPASTDTQYF
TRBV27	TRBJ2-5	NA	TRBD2	TGTGCCAGCGGGCGGGGGGATGAGACCCAGTACTTC	CASGRGDETQYF
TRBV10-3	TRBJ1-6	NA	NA	TGTGCCATCCGCTTCGCGCGGGATGATTCACCCCTCCACTTT	CAIRFARDDSPLHF
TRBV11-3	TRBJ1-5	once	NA	TGTGCCAGCAGCTTATATGGGGTTTCGGATCAGCCCCAGCATTTT	CASSLYGVSDQPQHF
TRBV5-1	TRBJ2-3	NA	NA	TGCGCCAGCAGCTTGGGGGCCTCCTTGGATACGCAGTATTTT	CASSLGASLDTQYF
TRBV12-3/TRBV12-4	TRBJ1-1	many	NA	TGTGCCAGCAGTTTAAGGGTCTACACTGAAGCTTTCTTT	CASSLRVYTEAFF
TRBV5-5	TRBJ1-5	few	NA	TGTGCCAGCAGCGTGACCCCAGGGTACGACAATCAGCCCCAGCATTTT	CASSVTPGYDNQPQHF
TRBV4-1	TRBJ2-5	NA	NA	TGCGCCAGCAGCCAAGAGGGTGAAGAGACCCAGTACTTC	CASSQEGEETQYF
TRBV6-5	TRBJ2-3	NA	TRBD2	TGTGCCAGCAGTTACATGACTAGCAATACGCAGTATTTT	CASSYMTSNTQYF